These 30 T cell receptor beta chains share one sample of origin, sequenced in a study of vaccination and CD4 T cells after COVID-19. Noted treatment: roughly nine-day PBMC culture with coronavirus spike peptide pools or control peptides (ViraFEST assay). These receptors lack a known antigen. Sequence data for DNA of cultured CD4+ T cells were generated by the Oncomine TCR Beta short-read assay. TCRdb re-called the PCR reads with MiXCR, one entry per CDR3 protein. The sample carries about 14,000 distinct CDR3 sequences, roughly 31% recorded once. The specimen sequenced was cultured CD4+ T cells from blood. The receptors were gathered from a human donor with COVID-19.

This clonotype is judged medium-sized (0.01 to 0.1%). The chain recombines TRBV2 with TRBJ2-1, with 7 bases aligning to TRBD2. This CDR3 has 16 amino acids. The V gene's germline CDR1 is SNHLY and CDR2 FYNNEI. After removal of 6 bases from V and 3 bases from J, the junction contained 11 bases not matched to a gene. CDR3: CASRQSGVDFYNEQFF. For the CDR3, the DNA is TGTGCCAGCAGACAAAGCGGGGTCGACTTCTACAATGAGCAGTTCTTC.

CDR3 bases: TGTGCCAGTAGTATAAGGAGCCTAGCGGGGGGGTACAATGAGCAGTTCTTC. Translating gives CASSIRSLAGGYNEQFF. V is TRBV19 and J is TRBJ2-1; the match to TRBD2 covers 12 bases. V gave up 2 bases and J gave up 4 bases; unmatched junction bases: 6. The CDR3 has 17 amino acids. Germline V CDR1 and CDR2: LNHDA, SQIVND (reference sequence).

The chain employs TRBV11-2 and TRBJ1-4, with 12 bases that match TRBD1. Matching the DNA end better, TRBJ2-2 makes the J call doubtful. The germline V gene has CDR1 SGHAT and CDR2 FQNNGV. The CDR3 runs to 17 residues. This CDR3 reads CASSREMIRDRGRELFF. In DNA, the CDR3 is TGTGCCAGCAGCCGAGAAATGATTAGGGACAGGGGGCGGGAGCTGTTTTTT.

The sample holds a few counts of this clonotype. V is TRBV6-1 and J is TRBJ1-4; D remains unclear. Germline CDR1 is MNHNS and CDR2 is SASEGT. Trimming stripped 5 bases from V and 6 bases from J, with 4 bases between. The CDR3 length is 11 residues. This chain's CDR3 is CASSTYEKLFF. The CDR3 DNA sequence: TGTGCCAGCAGTACTTATGAAAAACTGTTTTTT.

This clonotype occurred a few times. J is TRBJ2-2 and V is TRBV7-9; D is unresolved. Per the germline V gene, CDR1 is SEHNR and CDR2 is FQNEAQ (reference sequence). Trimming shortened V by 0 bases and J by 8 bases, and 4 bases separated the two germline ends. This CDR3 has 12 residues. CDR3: CASSLALGELFF. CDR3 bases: TGTGCCAGCAGCTTAGCTTTGGGGGAGCTGTTTTTT.

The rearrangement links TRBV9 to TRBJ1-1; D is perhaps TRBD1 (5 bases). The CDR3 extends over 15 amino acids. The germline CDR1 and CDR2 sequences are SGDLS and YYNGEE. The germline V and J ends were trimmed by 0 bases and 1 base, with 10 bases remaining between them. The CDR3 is CASSVVGGENTEAFF. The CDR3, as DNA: TGTGCCAGCAGCGTAGTAGGAGGGGAGAACACTGAAGCTTTCTTT. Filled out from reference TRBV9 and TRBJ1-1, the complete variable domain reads DSGVTQTPKHLITATGQRVTLRCSPRSGDLSVYWYQQSLDQGLQFLIQYYNGEERAKGNILERFSAQQFPDLHSELNLSSLELGDSALYFCASSVVGGENTEAFFGQGTRLTVV.

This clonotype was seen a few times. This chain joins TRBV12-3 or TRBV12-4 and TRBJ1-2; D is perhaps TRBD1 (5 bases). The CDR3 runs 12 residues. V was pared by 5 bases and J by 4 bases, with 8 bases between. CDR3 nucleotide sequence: TGTGCCAGCAGTGACGACAGCTATGGCTACACCTTC. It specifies CASSDDSYGYTF.

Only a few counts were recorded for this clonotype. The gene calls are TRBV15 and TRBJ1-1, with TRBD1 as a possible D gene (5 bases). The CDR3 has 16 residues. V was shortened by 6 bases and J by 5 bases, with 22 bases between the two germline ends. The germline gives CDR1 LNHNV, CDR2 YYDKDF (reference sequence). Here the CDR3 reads CATRLSGTILSTEAFF. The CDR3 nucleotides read TGTGCCACCAGACTGTCCGGGACGATCCTATCAACTGAAGCTTTCTTT.

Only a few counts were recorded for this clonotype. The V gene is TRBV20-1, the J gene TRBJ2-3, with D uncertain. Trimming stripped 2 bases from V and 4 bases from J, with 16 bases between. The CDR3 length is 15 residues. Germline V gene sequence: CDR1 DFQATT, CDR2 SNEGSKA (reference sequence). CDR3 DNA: TGCAGTGCTAGATCGGGCACCGGACGGGCAGATACGCAGTATTTT. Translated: CSARSGTGRADTQYF.

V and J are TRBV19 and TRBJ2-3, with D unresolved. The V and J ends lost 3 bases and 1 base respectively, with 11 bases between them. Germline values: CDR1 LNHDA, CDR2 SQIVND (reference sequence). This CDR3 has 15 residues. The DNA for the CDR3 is TGTGCCAGTAGTATCTTTGCGCTAGGCACAGATACGCAGTATTTT. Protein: CASSIFALGTDTQYF.

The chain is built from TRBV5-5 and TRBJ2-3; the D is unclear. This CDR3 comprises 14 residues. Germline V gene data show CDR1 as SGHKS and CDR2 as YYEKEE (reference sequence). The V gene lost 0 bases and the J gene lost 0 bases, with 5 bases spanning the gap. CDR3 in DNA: TGTGCCAGCAGCTTGGCCGGGAGCACAGATACGCAGTATTTT. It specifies CASSLAGSTDTQYF.

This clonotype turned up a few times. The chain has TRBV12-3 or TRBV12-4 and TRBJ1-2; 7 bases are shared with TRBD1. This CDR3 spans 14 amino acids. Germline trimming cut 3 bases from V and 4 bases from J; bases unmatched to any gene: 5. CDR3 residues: CASSFVGGVYGYTF. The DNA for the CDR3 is TGTGCCAGCAGTTTCGTAGGGGGCGTCTATGGCTACACCTTC.

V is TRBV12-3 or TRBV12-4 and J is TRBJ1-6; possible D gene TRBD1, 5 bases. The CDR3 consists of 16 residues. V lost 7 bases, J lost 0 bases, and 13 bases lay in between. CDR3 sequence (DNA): TGTGCCAGCACCCCGGGGGGGAGCTCCTATAATTCACCCCTCCACTTT. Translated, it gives CASTPGGSSYNSPLHF.

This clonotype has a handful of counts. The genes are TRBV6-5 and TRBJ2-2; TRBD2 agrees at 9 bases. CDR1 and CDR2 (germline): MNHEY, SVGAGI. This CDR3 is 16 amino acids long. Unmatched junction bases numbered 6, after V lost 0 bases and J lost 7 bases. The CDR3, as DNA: TGTGCCAGCAGTTACTCTTCGCGGGGGGGCGTCGGGGAGCTGTTTTTT. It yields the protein CASSYSSRGGVGELFF.

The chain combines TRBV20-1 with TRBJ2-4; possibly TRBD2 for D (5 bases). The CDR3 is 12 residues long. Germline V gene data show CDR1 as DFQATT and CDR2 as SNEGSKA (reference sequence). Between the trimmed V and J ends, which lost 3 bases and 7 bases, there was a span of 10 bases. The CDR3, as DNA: TGCAGTGCTAGTGGGGAGTTGAACATTCAGTACTTC. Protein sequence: CSASGELNIQYF.

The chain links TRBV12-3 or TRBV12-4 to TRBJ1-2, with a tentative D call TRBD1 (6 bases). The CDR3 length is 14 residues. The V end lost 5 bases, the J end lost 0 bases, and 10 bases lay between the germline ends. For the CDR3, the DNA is TGTGCCAGCAGTGGACGGACAGCTAACTATGGCTACACCTTC. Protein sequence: CASSGRTANYGYTF.

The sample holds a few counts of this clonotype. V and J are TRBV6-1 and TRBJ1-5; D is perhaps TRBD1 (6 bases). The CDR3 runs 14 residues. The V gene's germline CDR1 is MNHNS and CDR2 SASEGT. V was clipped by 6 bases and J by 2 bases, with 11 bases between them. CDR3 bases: TGTGCCAGCAGGAGGGAGGGGGGCAATCAGCCCCAGCATTTT. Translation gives CASRREGGNQPQHF.

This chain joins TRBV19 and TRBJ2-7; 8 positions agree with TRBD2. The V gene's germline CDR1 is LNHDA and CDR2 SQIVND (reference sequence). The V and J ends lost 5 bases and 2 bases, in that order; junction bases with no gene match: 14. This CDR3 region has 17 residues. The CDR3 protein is CASSAPRGGGTTYEQYF. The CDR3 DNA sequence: TGTGCCAGTAGTGCCCCCCGGGGCGGGGGGACCACCTACGAGCAGTACTTC.

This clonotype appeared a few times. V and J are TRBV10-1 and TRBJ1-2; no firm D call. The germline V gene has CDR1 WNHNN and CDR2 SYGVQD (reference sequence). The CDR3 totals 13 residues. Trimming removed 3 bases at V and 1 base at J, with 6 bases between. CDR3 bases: TGCGCCAGCAGTGATTCGATTAACTATGGCTACACCTTC. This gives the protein CASSDSINYGYTF.

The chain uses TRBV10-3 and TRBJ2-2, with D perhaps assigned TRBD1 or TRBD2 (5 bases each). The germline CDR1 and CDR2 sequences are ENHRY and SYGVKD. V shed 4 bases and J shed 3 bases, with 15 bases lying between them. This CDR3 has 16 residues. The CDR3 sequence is CAISARTGRDTGELFF. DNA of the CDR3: TGTGCCATCAGTGCCCGGACGGGGCGAGACACCGGGGAGCTGTTTTTT.

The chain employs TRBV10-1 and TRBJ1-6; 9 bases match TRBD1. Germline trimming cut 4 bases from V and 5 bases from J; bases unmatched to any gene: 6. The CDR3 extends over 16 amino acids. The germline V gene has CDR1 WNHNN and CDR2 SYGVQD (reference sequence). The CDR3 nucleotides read TGCGCCAGCAGTGGGGGGGACAGGGAAAATAATTCACCCCTCCACTTT. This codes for CASSGGDRENNSPLHF.

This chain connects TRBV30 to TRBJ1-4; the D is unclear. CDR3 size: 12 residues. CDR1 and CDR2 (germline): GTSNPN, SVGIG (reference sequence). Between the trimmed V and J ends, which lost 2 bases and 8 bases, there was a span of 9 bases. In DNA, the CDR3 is TGTGCCTGGAGTCCCCGGAGGGAAAAACTGTTTTTT. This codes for CAWSPRREKLFF. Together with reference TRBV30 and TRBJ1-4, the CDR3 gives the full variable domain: SQTIHQWPATLVQPVGSPLSLECTVEGTSNPNLYWYRQAAGRGLQLLFYSVGIGQISSEVPQNLSASRPQDRQFILSSKKLLLSDSGFYLCAWSPRREKLFFGSGTQLSVL.

The CDR3 nucleotides read TGTGCCAGCAGCTTGGGACCCCGGAACACTGAAGCTTTCTTT. It is translated as CASSLGPRNTEAFF. This chain links TRBV7-2 with TRBJ1-1; the D gene is possibly TRBD1 (5 bases). The CDR3 covers 14 residues. Germline loops: CDR1 SGHTA, CDR2 FQGNSA. V was trimmed by 3 bases and J by 1 base, leaving 9 bases between them.

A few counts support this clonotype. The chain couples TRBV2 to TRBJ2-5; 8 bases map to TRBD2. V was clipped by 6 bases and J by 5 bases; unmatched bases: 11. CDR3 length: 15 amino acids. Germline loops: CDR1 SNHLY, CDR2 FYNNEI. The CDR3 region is CASRARGGQMETQYF. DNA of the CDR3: TGTGCCAGCAGGGCACGGGGGGGCCAAATGGAGACCCAGTACTTC.

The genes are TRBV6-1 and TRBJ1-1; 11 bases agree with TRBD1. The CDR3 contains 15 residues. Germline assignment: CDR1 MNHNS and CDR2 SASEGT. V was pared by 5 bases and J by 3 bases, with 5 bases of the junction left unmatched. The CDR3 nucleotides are TGTGCCAGCAGTCGGACAGGGGGCGTCCACACTGAAGCTTTCTTT. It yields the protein CASSRTGGVHTEAFF.

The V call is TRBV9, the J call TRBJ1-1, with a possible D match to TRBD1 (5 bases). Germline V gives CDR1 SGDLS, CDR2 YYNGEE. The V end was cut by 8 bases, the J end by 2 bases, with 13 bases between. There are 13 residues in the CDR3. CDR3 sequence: CASQGAHNTEAFF. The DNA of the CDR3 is TGTGCCAGTCAGGGTGCGCATAACACTGAAGCTTTCTTT.

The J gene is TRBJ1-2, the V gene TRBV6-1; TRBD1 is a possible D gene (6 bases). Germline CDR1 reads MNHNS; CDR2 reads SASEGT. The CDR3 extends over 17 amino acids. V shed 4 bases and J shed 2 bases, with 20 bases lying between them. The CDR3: CASSAYHIGTQNYGYTF. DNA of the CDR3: TGTGCCAGCAGTGCATACCATATTGGGACACAAAACTATGGCTACACCTTC.

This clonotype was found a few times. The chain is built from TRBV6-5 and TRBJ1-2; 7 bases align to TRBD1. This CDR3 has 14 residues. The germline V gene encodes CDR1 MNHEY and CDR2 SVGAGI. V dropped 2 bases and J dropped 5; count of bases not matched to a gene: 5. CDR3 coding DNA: TGTGCCAGCAGTTACGGAGACAGGGATTATGGCTACACCTTC. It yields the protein CASSYGDRDYGYTF.

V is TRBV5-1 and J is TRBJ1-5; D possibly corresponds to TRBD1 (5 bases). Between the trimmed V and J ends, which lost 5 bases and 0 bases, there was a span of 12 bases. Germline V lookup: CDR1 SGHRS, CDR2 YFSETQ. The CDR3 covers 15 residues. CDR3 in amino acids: CASRQGGNSNQPQHF. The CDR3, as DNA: TGCGCCAGCAGGCAGGGAGGTAATAGCAATCAGCCCCAGCATTTT.

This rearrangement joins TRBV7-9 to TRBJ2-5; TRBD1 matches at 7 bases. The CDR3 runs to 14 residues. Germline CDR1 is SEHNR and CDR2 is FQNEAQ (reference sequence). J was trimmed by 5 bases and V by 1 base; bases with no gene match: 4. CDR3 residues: CASSLGGGSETQYF. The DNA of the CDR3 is TGTGCCAGCAGCTTAGGAGGGGGCTCGGAGACCCAGTACTTC.